This T cell receptor (beta chain) stems from a study of radiation and T cells in renal cell carcinoma (dated by TCRdb to between 2020 and 2021). Background for the entire study: The samples were obtained from a clinical trial, where primary renal cell carcinomas were treated with 15 Gy stereotactic body radiation therapy and then removed by nephrectomy 4 weeks afterward. In total, some 52 samples underwent TCR beta sequencing: around 25 tumors plus 27 peripheral blood samples. In the 45 to 65 samples combined, around 3.7 million unique CDR3 nucleotide sequences were found, encoding some 2,500,000 unique CDR3 amino acid sequences.

For this clone: Its antigen is not yet known. No base quality values were provided; no much bigger clone lies one nucleotide off.

Overall results and qualifications from the work: Because pretreatment tumor biopsies were not available, the baseline intratumoral presence of clonotypes could not be determined. Top tumor clonotypes rose in blood from baseline to 2 weeks post-radiation, then contracted by 4 weeks, suggesting transient expansion of tumor-resident clones. Changes in the blood repertoire were not tracked past 4 weeks after treatment. Effects of radiation dose or scheduling on the TCR repertoire could not be addressed with the single-armed trial design.

The CDR3 covers 15 residues, taking in both the cysteine and the phenylalanine. CDR3 DNA is the only sequence kept; it has 45 bases, read in frame from the first base. From V the trimming removes 3 bases and from J it removes 6 bases, while the gene matches leave 12 bases of the junction unaccounted for. Based on the germline V gene, the CDR1 and CDR2 sequences are SGDLS and YYNGEE. The immunoSEQ kit was used, according to the manufacturer's recommendations, to generate TCR beta libraries from genomic DNA. Library preparation used a first multiplex PCR with proprietary primers, then a second PCR adding unique barcodes, with bead cleanups after each round. A positive control reaction and a negative control reaction, both provided in the kit, were run with every batch of samples. The final libraries were assessed on an Agilent 4200 TapeStation D1000 ScreenTape, pooled by volume, and quantified by qPCR. Sequencing ran on an Illumina NextSeq500 with a MidOutput 150-cycle cartridge, using 156 Read1 and 15 Index1 cycles with kit custom primers. The pooled library was loaded at approximately 0.92 pM, and roughly 20% PhiX control was spiked in. The published analysis was carried out like this. The vendor-processed data were analyzed in R, and a clonotype was defined as all T cells that share the same CDR3 nucleotide sequence. In the clone abundance analyses, frequencies were normalized to the 10,000 most abundant clones in each sample. Public T cell clones, which averaged fewer than five per sample, were removed prior to analysis. An abundance difference of at least 32-fold between compartments was the criterion for calling clonotypes tumor-enriched or baseline blood-enriched. A beta-binomial differential abundance model was applied to find clonotypes that expanded or contracted between blood time points. The Baroni-Urbani and Buser coefficient was used to measure tumor-blood repertoire similarity, and groups were compared with two-tailed Wilcoxon tests in R. The immuneACCESS repertoire file appears here via TCRdb, limited to in-frame rearrangements. These files lack a portion of the clones; in checked studies, under half of the deficit traces to unresolved V genes, and the cause of the others is not known. V and J calls and clone size are given by that table; D and trimming were obtained from the DNA. For this sample there are 95,000 to 150,000 clones; roughly 80% appear just once. The ten largest clones take up around 3% of the sample.

This specimen's time point label, interpreted: baseline pretreatment blood. The label giving this sample's treatment or condition can be read as: 15 Gy SBRT to primary tumor, nephrectomy 4 weeks later. To track tumor-enriched clonotypes, serial peripheral blood was sampled from radiation-treated patients at baseline and at 2 weeks and 4 weeks after SBRT. Every patient's renal cell carcinoma showed clear cell pathology. Genomic DNA for TCR sequencing was prepared using the QIAamp DNA Blood Mini Kit (Qiagen). The analyses included only samples that passed all quality control checks. This sample comprised blood, obtained from a patient whose treatment included radiotherapy and nephrectomy. Recombination linked TRBV9 to TRBJ2-7; TRBD2 fits 7 bases in the junction. The sequence came from a woman aged 55 to 70 with renal cell carcinoma. The CDR3 reads CASSEGAGVMGEQYF. The sequenced DNA: TGTGCCAGCAGCGAAGGTGCGGGGGTTATGGGCGAGCAGTACTTC.